This T cell receptor beta chain emerged from a study of T cell repertoires in cytomegalovirus infection. Overall study context: HLA-C-restricted CMV epitopes, recently identified, and well-studied HLA-B-restricted ones were used by the study. Study-level points and caveats: Dominating the ex vivo response were TCR beta clonotypes that were CMV-specific and HLA-C-restricted. Cumulated frequencies of public TCR beta families served to identify carriers of CMV plus the relevant HLA.

TCRdb re-called the reads with MiXCR, one entry per CDR3 protein. Here the sample spans 340,000 or so distinct CDR3 sequences, 25% being singletons. This CDR3 has 17 amino acids. CDR1 and CDR2 from the germline V gene are MNHEY and SVGAGI. J lost 8 bases, V lost 4 bases, and 18 bases had no gene match. To note about this clonotype: Its cognate antigen is unknown.

The source was cultured PBMCs, collected from culture after CMV antigen stimulation. This TCR derives from a human donor in good health (CMV status not recorded). Some clones in this sample may be carry-over from other donors' samples. V is TRBV6-5 and J is TRBJ2-3, with 7 nucleotides matching TRBD2. In nucleotides, the CDR3 is TGTGCCAGCAGTTCCCCTAGCGGAGGAATTTGGGGTGGTACGCAGTATTTT. Residues: CASSSPSGGIWGGTQYF.